These 4 T cell receptor beta chains share one sample of origin, sequenced in a study of cytomegalovirus exposure and HLA in healthy donors. The PCR had 60 Vbeta and 13 Jbeta primers. This table comes from immunoSEQ multiplex PCR, and its TCRdb copy is limited to in-frame clones, with some not included. The sample contains roughly 100,000 clones, about four fifths of which appear only once. The sample taken for sequencing was PBMCs. Every receptor here comes from a young man in good health and CMV-seronegative.

This clone was picked up a small number of times. The chain is built from TRBV19 and TRBJ2-1; maybe TRBD2 (6 bases). Germline values: CDR1 LNHDA, CDR2 SQIVND (reference sequence). Trimming took off 7 bases at V and 6 bases at J, with 16 bases between the two ends. This CDR3 contains 14 residues. CDR3 protein: CASKAAAGTNEQFF. As DNA, the CDR3 is TGTGCCAGTAAAGCTGCGGCGGGGACCAATGAGCAGTTCTTC.

This chain links TRBV28 with TRBJ1-2, with D unresolved. The germline V and J ends were trimmed by 2 bases and 8 bases, with 15 bases remaining between them. Germline CDR1 MDHEN, CDR2 SYDVKM. The CDR3 is made up of 14 amino acids. The CDR3 loop is CASSLPGQLQGYTF. CDR3 coding DNA: TGTGCCAGCAGTTTACCTGGGCAGCTACAAGGCTACACCTTC.

This clone was detected a few times. The genes are TRBV11-2 and TRBJ2-3; possible D gene TRBD2, 6 bases. Trimming stripped 0 bases from V and 2 bases from J, with 12 bases between. This CDR3 region has 16 residues. CDR1 SGHAT and CDR2 FQNNGV come from the germline V gene. The CDR3 spells CASSLERRASTDTQYF. The CDR3 DNA follows: TGTGCCAGCAGCTTAGAAAGGAGGGCCTCCACAGATACGCAGTATTTT. Full variable domain (missing parts from reference TRBV11-2 and TRBJ2-3): EAGVAQSPRYKIIEKRQSVAFWCNPISGHATLYWYQQILGQGPKLLIQFQNNGVVDDSQLPKDRFSAERLKGVDSTLKIQPAKLEDSAVYLCASSLERRASTDTQYFGPGTRLTVL.

Only one count was recorded for this clone. The V and J genes are TRBV20-1 and TRBJ2-5; 8 bases are shared with TRBD1. The junction had 7 bases not matched to a gene; V was cut back by 6 bases and J by 10 bases. Germline V gene lookup returns CDR1 DFQATT and CDR2 SNEGSKA (reference sequence). The CDR3 length is 11 residues. Written as DNA, the CDR3 is TGCAGTGCCAATCTCGGACAGGGCCAGTACTTC. Protein: CSANLGQGQYF.